This T cell receptor beta chain comes out of a study of blood T cell repertoires in COVID-19. Study-wide background: The origin of the acute and convalescent COVID-19 samples was the United States, Italy and Spain. In each case, the material was cDNA or gDNA derived from T cells, B-cell-depleted T cells, or PBMCs.

The protocol was immunoSEQ multiplex PCR, while the TCRdb copy is restricted to in-frame clones and leaves out a portion. The data contain around 250,000 clones, about 82% of them singletons. The CDR3 contains 15 residues. The V and J ends lost 5 bases and 2 bases, in that order; junction bases with no gene match: 7. Germline V lookup: CDR1 SEHNR, CDR2 FQNEAQ (reference sequence). Living in roughly 23 US areas, the participants were between roughly 18 and 89 years of age. The rearrangement joins TRBV7-9 to TRBJ2-7; 9 nucleotides align to TRBD1. The receptor was isolated from a woman in her fifties or sixties who had recovered from COVID-19. Sequences were obtained from PBMCs or T cells enriched from blood (not recorded which). DNA for the CDR3: TGTGCCAGCAGCAATACCCGGGACAGGGCCTACGAGCAGTACTTC. Its translation is CASSNTRDRAYEQYF.